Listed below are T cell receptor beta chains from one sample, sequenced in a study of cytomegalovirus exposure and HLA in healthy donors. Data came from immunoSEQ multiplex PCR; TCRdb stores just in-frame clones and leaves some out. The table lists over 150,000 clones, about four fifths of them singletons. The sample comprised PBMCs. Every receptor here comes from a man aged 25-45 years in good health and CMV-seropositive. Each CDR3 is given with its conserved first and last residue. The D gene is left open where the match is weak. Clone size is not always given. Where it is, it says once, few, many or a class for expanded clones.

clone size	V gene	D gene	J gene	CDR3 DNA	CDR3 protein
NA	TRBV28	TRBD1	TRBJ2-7	TGTGCCAGCAGTTTCAAACGGACAGGGAGGACCTACGAGCAGTACTTC	CASSFKRTGRTYEQYF
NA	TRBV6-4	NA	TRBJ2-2	TGTGCCAGCAGTCCGGGGAAAGGAGGGTGGAACACCGGGGAGCTGTTTTTT	CASSPGKGGWNTGELFF
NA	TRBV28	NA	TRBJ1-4	TGTGCCAGCAGAGGAGAGTTAGGAAAGGGGGAGAATAATGAAAAACTGTTTTTT	CASRGELGKGENNEKLFF
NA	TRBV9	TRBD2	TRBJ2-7	TGTGCCAGCAGCGTAGGCGGGGGGCCTCAGGACGAGCAGTACTTC	CASSVGGGPQDEQYF
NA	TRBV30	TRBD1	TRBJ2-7	TGTGCCTGGAGTCCCCCGGGGACAGTCGCCTACGAGCAGTACTTC	CAWSPPGTVAYEQYF
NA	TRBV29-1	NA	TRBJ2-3	TGCAGCGTTGAGGGCAGGGGGGCGTTGGGTGGAATCACAGATACGCAGTATTTT	CSVEGRGALGGITDTQYF
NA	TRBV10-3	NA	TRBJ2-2	TGTGCCATCAGCGAGACACGGGGGAGTAACGGGGAGCTGTTTTTT	CAISETRGSNGELFF
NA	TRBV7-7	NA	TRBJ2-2	TGTGCTAGCACCCCCGGGTCCTCTTTCACCGGGGAGCTGTTTTTT	CASTPGSSFTGELFF
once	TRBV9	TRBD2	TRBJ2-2	TGTGCCAGCAGCGTGGCTAGCGGGGGGGCCTTAACCGGGGAGCTGTTTTTT	CASSVASGGALTGELFF
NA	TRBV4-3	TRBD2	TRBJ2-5	TGCGCCAGCAGCCCCCGGACTAGCGCTCTCCAAGAGACCCAGTACTTC	CASSPRTSALQETQYF
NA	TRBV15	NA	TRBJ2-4	TGTGCCACCAGCAGAGCTACGGACAGAACCAAAAACATTCAGTACTTC	CATSRATDRTKNIQYF
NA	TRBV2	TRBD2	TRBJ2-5	TGTGCCAGCGGGGGACTAGCGGGGCCGCAAGAGACCCAGTACTTC	CASGGLAGPQETQYF
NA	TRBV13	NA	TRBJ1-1	TGTGCCAGCAGACTTCGGCGGTTAGTGAACACTGAAGCTTTCTTT	CASRLRRLVNTEAFF
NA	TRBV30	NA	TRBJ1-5	TGTGCCTGGAGTGTGGGGCAGTCAAGCAATCAGCCCCAGCATTTT	CAWSVGQSSNQPQHF
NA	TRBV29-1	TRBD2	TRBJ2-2	TGCAGCGTACCGACTAGCGGAGCGAACACCGGGGAGCTGTTTTTT	CSVPTSGANTGELFF
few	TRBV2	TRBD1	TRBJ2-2	TGTGCCAGCAACCCCCCCGGGACAGGGGGCGCCGGGGAGCTGTTTTTT	CASNPPGTGGAGELFF
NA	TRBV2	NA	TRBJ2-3	TGTGCCAGCAGTGAACAGGGGCAGCTCACAGATACGCAGTATTTT	CASSEQGQLTDTQYF
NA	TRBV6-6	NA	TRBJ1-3	TGTGCCAGCAGTTACGGAGGACAGTTCTCTGGAAACACCATATATTTT	CASSYGGQFSGNTIYF
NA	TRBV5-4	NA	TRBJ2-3	TGTGCCAGCAGCTTGGGGCCCACAGATACGCAGTATTTT	CASSLGPTDTQYF
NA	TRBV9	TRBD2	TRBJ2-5	TGTGCCAGCAGCGTAGTGGCTAGCGGCGAAGAGACCCAGTACTTC	CASSVVASGEETQYF
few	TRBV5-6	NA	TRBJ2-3	TGTGCCAGCAGCCCAAGCTTTAACTACGATAGTACGCAGTATTTT	CASSPSFNYDSTQYF
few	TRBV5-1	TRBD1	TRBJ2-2	TGCGCCAGCAGGGGGACAGGGGTACGGAACAAGGAGCTGTTTTTT	CASRGTGVRNKELFF
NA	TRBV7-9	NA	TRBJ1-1	TGTGCCAGCAGCTTAAACTTCGGGTCTGAAGCTTTCTTT	CASSLNFGSEAFF
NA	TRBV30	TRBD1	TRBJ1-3	TGTGCCTGGGGGACAGGGTCGGGAAACACCATATATTTT	CAWGTGSGNTIYF
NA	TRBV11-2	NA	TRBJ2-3	TGTGCCAGCAGCTTACCTAACACAGATACGCAGTATTTT	CASSLPNTDTQYF
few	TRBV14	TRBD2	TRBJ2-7	TGTGCCAGCAGCCCCTATAGCGGGCCCTCCTACGAGCAGTACTTC	CASSPYSGPSYEQYF
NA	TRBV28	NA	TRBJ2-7	TGTGCCAGCAGTCGGGACACCTACGAGCAGTACTTC	CASSRDTYEQYF